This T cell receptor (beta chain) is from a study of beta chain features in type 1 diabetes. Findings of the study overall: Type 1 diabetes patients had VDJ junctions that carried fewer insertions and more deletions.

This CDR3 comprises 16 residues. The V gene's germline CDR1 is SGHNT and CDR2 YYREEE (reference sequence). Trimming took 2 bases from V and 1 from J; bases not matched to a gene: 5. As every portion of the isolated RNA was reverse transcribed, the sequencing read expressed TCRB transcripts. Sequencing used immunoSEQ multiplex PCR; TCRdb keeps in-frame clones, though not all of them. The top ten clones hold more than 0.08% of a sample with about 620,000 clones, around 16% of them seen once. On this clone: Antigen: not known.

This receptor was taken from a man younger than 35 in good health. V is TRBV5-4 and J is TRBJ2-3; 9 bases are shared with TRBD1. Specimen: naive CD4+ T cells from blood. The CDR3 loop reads CASSLADRGRTDTQYF. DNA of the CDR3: TGTGCCAGCAGCTTAGCGGACAGGGGACGCACAGATACGCAGTATTTT. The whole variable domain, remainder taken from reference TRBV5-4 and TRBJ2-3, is ETGVTQSPTHLIKTRGQQVTLRCSSQSGHNTVSWYQQALGQGPQFIFQYYREEENGRGNFPPRFSGLQFPNYSSELNVNALELDDSALYLCASSLADRGRTDTQYFGPGTRLTVL.